A selection of T cell receptor beta chains follows, all from one sample in a study of graft-versus-host responses after intestinal transplantation. Only in-frame clones appear in the TCRdb table, and some are missing; sequencing was by immunoSEQ multiplex PCR. The table lists about 23,000 clones, roughly 90% of them singletons. The starting material was PBMCs, obtained approximately 38 days after intestinal transplant. The receptors were gathered from a human patient who received an intestinal transplant, so some T cells may come from the graft donor. Both conserved end residues are part of each CDR3. D genes are given only for firm matches. Clone size appears in some rows only: once, few, many, or a class for an expanded clone.

size,V,D,J,DNA,CDR3
.,TRBV9,.,TRBJ2-3,TGTGCCAGCAGCGTAAGCGCCCACGGCACAGATACGCAGTATTTT,CASSVSAHGTDTQYF
.,TRBV27,TRBD2,TRBJ2-7,TGTGCCAGCAGTTTATTAAGCAGTGGGACTAGCGGGAGTCCGTACTCCTACGAGCAGTACTTC,CASSLLSSGTSGSPYSYEQYF
.,TRBV11-1,TRBD2,TRBJ2-1,TGTGCCAGCAGTCATAGAAGGGGGACTAGCAATGAGCAGTTCTTC,CASSHRRGTSNEQFF
.,TRBV7-3,TRBD2,TRBJ2-3,TGTGCCAGCAGCCCCACCCCAGCGGGAGGGCCGGCAGATACGCAGTATTTT,CASSPTPAGGPADTQYF
.,TRBV28,.,TRBJ2-1,TGTGCCAGCAGTTTATTAAGCTCCTACAATGAGCAGTTCTTC,CASSLLSSYNEQFF
.,TRBV5-4,TRBD2,TRBJ2-5,TGTGCCAGCAGCTTCGGACTAGCGGGATTGGAGACCCAGTACTTC,CASSFGLAGLETQYF
once,TRBV5-6,.,TRBJ2-7,TGTGCCAGCAGCATCGTTTTGGGACTCTCGGCTTACGAGCAGTACTTC,CASSIVLGLSAYEQYF
once,TRBV18,.,TRBJ1-2,TGTGCCAGCTCACCAAGTTTATCGGGTTTTGGCTACACCTTC,CASSPSLSGFGYTF
.,TRBV4-3,TRBD1,TRBJ2-3,TGCGCCAGCAGCCAGGGGACAGGTGACACAGATACGCAGTATTTT,CASSQGTGDTDTQYF
.,TRBV7-9,.,TRBJ1-2,TGTGCCAGCAGCTGGGGGGCGCAAGGCTACACCTTC,CASSWGAQGYTF
.,TRBV6-1,.,TRBJ1-2,TGTGCCAGTACCCCCCGGACAGTAGCTACCTATGGCTACACCTTC,CASTPRTVATYGYTF
.,TRBV10-3,.,TRBJ2-1,TGTGCCATCGGGGAAGGGGGTAAGGTAGATTACAATGAGCAGTTCTTC,CAIGEGGKVDYNEQFF
.,TRBV5-8,TRBD2,TRBJ2-3,TGTGCCACCGTCATTCGGATCTCCGGGACTAGCGGGAGCCGCGATTTT,CATVIRISGTSGSRDF
.,TRBV15,.,TRBJ2-2,TGTGCCACCAGCAGCGGACTCGGGGAGCTGTTTTTT,CATSSGLGELFF
once,TRBV27,TRBD1,TRBJ1-2,TGTGCCAGCAGCCGGGACAGGGACCCACCCAAGGATGGCTACACCTTC,CASSRDRDPPKDGYTF
.,TRBV4-3,.,TRBJ2-7,TGCGCCAGCAGCCAAGTAGGGAACGGAGAGCAGTACTTC,CASSQVGNGEQYF
.,TRBV7-9,TRBD1,TRBJ2-1,TGTGCCAGCAGCTCCAGGGGGCGCTCCTACAATGAGCAGTTCTTC,CASSSRGRSYNEQFF
.,TRBV7-3,TRBD1,TRBJ2-7,TGTGCCAGCAGCTTAGGGTACTGGACAGGGCTTTCCGAGCAGTACTTC,CASSLGYWTGLSEQYF
.,TRBV19,TRBD2,TRBJ2-5,TGTGCCAGTCTTAAGGGGACTAGCATTAGGGAGACCCAGTACTTC,CASLKGTSIRETQYF
.,TRBV6-5,TRBD1,TRBJ2-7,TGTGCCAGCAGTACCTCCGGGACAGGGTACTACGAGCAGTACTTC,CASSTSGTGYYEQYF
.,TRBV27,.,TRBJ2-7,TGTGCCAGCAGTTCCTGGGTTTTC,CASSSWVF
.,TRBV6-6,.,TRBJ2-7,TGTGCCAGCAGTGAGTTTTGGGGCAGGACCTACGAGCAGTACTTC,CASSEFWGRTYEQYF